This entry describes one T cell receptor (beta chain). This sample is drawn from a study of tumor-infiltrating lymphocytes in primary liver carcinoma. Scientists recovered RNA and DNA together from around 20-30 mg of unsorted bulk tissue. For each tumor, five separate regions were sampled. Every single tumor sample held over 75% viable tumor cells. A constant-region primer primed TCR beta cDNA synthesis from 500 ng of total RNA. Researchers made the TCR beta libraries by running three nested multiplex PCR rounds with slightly modified ARM-PCR. For around 11 cycles apiece, the opening two PCR rounds ran with TRBV1-TRBV30 forward primers and a C-beta reverse primer. TCRdb itself ran the multiplex PCR reads through MiXCR, one entry per CDR3 protein. Altogether some 50,000 distinct CDR3 sequences are present, 71% being singletons, with the ten largest covering less than 35%. The V gene's germline CDR1 is SGHAT and CDR2 FQNNGV. Trimming stripped 6 bases from V and 6 bases from J, with 23 bases between. The CDR3 contains 16 residues.

The sample comprised liver tumor tissue from sampling region 5. The sample's subset: tumor region T5, tumor centre. The chain employs TRBV11-2 and TRBJ1-1; D remains unclear. This TCR came from a man aged 40-49 years with primary liver carcinoma and hepatitis B virus infection. The CDR3 sequence is CASSVDSGGRVAEAFF. The CDR3 nucleotides read TGTGCCAGCAGTGTCGATTCGGGCGGAAGAGTCGCTGAAGCTTTCTTT.